The clone carrying this T cell receptor beta chain was seen a handful of times. Germline CDR1 and CDR2: SGHRS and YFSETQ. CDR3 length: 16 amino acids. With 0 bases clipped from V and 8 bases from J, the junction kept 11 bases outside the gene matches. The data derive from a study of T-cell memory formation after mild COVID-19. Turning to the study itself: The TCR clusters were mostly specific to one donor.

Using its own MiXCR run on the 5' RACE reads, TCRdb lists one record per CDR3 protein. The sample records about 210,000 distinct CDR3 sequences, more than 25% being singletons. The sample was PBMCs or a T cell subset sorted from them (not recorded which). This TCR was sampled from an adult woman who had mild COVID-19 (a few samples of this study predate the infection). Cell type and time point are not known. The gene calls are TRBV5-1 and TRBJ2-1, with TRBD1 matching 7 bases. The CDR3 nucleotides are TGCGCCAGCAGCTTGGGCCCCCGACAGGGCGGGTATGAGCAGTTCTTC. Its translation: CASSLGPRQGGYEQFF.